These 21 T cell receptor beta chains share one sample of origin, sequenced in a study of PD-1 blockade in classical Hodgkin lymphoma. Noted time point: cycle 4 day 1 (C4D1), after five to seven weeks of nivolumab. The patients all showed relapse after autologous stem cell transplantation, while their brentuximab vedotin exposure varied. The authors purified CD4+ T cells from thawed PBMCs by magnetic negative selection. Assay used: immunoSEQ multiplex PCR; TCRdb lists only in-frame clones, some missing. Among around 30,000 clones listed, 86% were seen once. Sequenced here: CD4+ T cells from blood, sampled before the fourth cycle of nivolumab. All receptors come from a human donor with classical Hodgkin lymphoma.

V and J are TRBV28 and TRBJ2-5; the match to TRBD1 covers 7 bases. The CDR3 contains 14 residues. CDR1 and CDR2 from the germline V gene are MDHEN and SYDVKM. The V segment lost 6 bases and the J segment 7 bases; nucleotides outside the gene matches: 11. CDR3 amino acids: CASRTQGIRGTQYF. CDR3 coding DNA: TGTGCCAGCAGGACACAGGGGATTAGAGGGACCCAGTACTTC.

The V and J genes are TRBV28 and TRBJ1-1, with D tentatively TRBD1 (5 bases). V was trimmed by 7 bases and J by 0 bases, leaving 12 bases between them. In germline, CDR1 is MDHEN, CDR2 SYDVKM. CDR3 size: 14 residues. The CDR3 nucleotides read TGTGCCAGCAATTCAGGGTCTCTGAACACTGAAGCTTTCTTT. Its translation is CASNSGSLNTEAFF. Based on the CDR3 plus reference TRBV28 and TRBJ1-1, the full variable domain is DVKVTQSSRYLVKRTGEKVFLECVQDMDHENMFWYRQDPGLGLRLIYFSYDVKMKEKGDIPEGYSVSREKKERFSLILESASTNQTSMYLCASNSGSLNTEAFFGQGTRLTVV.

J is TRBJ1-4 and V is TRBV11-2; 10 positions match TRBD1. The CDR3 has 16 residues. The germline gives CDR1 SGHAT, CDR2 FQNNGV. J gave up 7 bases and V 5 bases, and 10 bases lay outside the gene matches. CDR3 region: CASSPLGRQGAEKLFF. The CDR3 DNA reads as TGTGCCAGCAGCCCCCTAGGGAGACAGGGGGCTGAAAAACTGTTTTTT.

The table lists this clone with a count of one. The chain joins TRBV19 to TRBJ1-2; 8 nucleotides line up with TRBD1. V lost 3 bases and J lost 8; bases outside the gene matches: 11. From germline, CDR1 is LNHDA and CDR2 SQIVND (reference sequence). The CDR3 is 15 amino acids. The CDR3 DNA follows: TGTGCCAGTAGTATGAGCTTTGCAGGGGGCAACGGCTACACCTTC. This gives the protein CASSMSFAGGNGYTF.

The V gene is TRBV27, the J gene TRBJ2-7, with D uncertain. V lost 6 bases, J lost 6 bases, and 15 bases lay in between. This CDR3 spans 13 amino acids. CDR1 and CDR2 from the germline V gene are MNHEY and SMNVEV (reference sequence). CDR3 sequence: CASSLIYGSEQYF. The CDR3 bases are TGTGCCAGCAGCCTTATTTACGGGTCCGAGCAGTACTTC.

This chain uses TRBV5-1 with TRBJ2-2; 8 bases are shared with TRBD1. The ends lost 0 bases at V and 4 bases at J; junction bases unmatched: 8. In germline, CDR1 is SGHRS, CDR2 YFSETQ. The CDR3 sequence is 17 residues long. The CDR3 DNA is TGCGCCAGCAGCTTGGCGTCGGGACAGGCCCTCACCGGGGAGCTGTTTTTT. Its protein product is CASSLASGQALTGELFF.

The chain carries TRBV5-8 and TRBJ2-7, with 8 bases lining up with TRBD2. Trimming removed 0 bases from V and 9 bases from J; junction bases left unmatched: 14. The CDR3 has 16 residues. Germline V lookup: CDR1 SGHTS, CDR2 YDEGEE. For the CDR3, the DNA is TGTGCCAGCAGCTTGGAACTAGCGGTATTCCTACGAGGGCAGTACTTC. It codes for CASSLELAVFLRGQYF.

V usage is TRBV7-2 and J usage is TRBJ2-1; D possibly corresponds to TRBD2 (6 bases). Germline lookup yields CDR1 SGHTA and CDR2 FQGNSA. Trimming took 2 bases from V and 2 from J, leaving 10 bases between them. The CDR3 length is 15 residues. Here the CDR3 reads CASSLIGSAYNEQFF. The CDR3 bases are TGTGCCAGCAGCTTAATCGGGAGTGCCTACAATGAGCAGTTCTTC.

J is TRBJ2-4 and V is TRBV5-6; the match to TRBD1 covers 7 bases. The germline gives CDR1 SGHDT, CDR2 YYEEEE. The CDR3 has 16 amino acids. After removal of 4 bases from V and 7 bases from J, the junction contained 14 bases not matched to a gene. This CDR3 is CASSMATGAVVNIQYF. The CDR3 DNA follows: TGTGCCAGCAGCATGGCAACAGGGGCGGTGGTGAACATTCAGTACTTC. The variable domain in full, with the rest retrieved from reference TRBV5-6 and TRBJ2-4, is DAGVTQSPTHLIKTRGQQVTLRCSPKSGHDTVSWYQQALGQGPQFIFQYYEEEERQRGNFPDRFSGHQFPNYSSELNVNALLLGDSALYLCASSMATGAVVNIQYFGAGTRLSVL.

As DNA, the CDR3 is TGTGCCAGCAGGAGGGGGCCCCCAGATACGCAGTATTTT. It yields the protein CASRRGPPDTQYF. The chain has TRBV6-1 and TRBJ2-3, with 7 bases fitting TRBD1. Germline trimming cut 6 bases from V and 4 bases from J; bases unmatched to any gene: 4. Germline lookup yields CDR1 MNHNS and CDR2 SASEGT. The CDR3 totals 13 residues.

The chain couples TRBV6-1 to TRBJ2-5; D could derive from TRBD1 or TRBD2 (5 bases each). The V gene lost 1 base and the J gene lost 4 bases, with 16 bases spanning the gap. Germline loops: CDR1 MNHNS, CDR2 SASEGT. This CDR3 region has 16 residues. The CDR3 loop is CASSEVSRWGRETQYF. CDR3 nucleotide sequence: TGTGCCAGCAGTGAAGTGAGCAGGTGGGGGAGAGAGACCCAGTACTTC.

The chain recombines TRBV5-4 with TRBJ2-6, with D unclear. The V gene's germline CDR1 is SGHNT and CDR2 YYREEE (reference sequence). The V end was cut by 0 bases, the J end by 0 bases, with 4 bases between. This CDR3 is built from 15 residues. CDR3 sequence reads: CASSLVGSGANVLTF. The CDR3 nucleotides are TGTGCCAGCAGCTTGGTTGGCTCTGGGGCCAACGTCCTGACTTTC.

This chain joins TRBV7-8 and TRBJ2-3; TRBD2 agrees at 7 bases. The CDR3 totals 13 residues. The germline V gene encodes CDR1 SGHVS and CDR2 FQNEAQ. Losses at the gene ends were 6 bases for V and 4 bases for J; bases not matched to a gene: 4. This CDR3 is CASRFAGADTQYF. CDR3 nucleotide sequence: TGTGCCAGCAGGTTTGCGGGAGCAGATACGCAGTATTTT. Supplemented by reference TRBV7-8 and TRBJ2-3, the full variable domain reads GAGVSQSPRYKVAKRGQDVALRCDPISGHVSLFWYQQALGQGPEFLTYFQNEAQLDKSGLPSDRFFAERPEGSVSTLKIQRTQQEDSAVYLCASRFAGADTQYFGPGTRLTVL.

This clone was seen only a few times. The rearrangement joins TRBV5-1 to TRBJ2-7; no definite D call. This CDR3 has 12 amino acids. V gave up 3 bases and J gave up 3 bases, with 7 bases separating them. Per the germline V gene, CDR1 is SGHRS and CDR2 is YFSETQ. In DNA, the CDR3 is TGCGCCAGCAGCTACGATTACTACGAGCAGTACTTC. As protein: CASSYDYYEQYF.

The rearrangement links TRBV18 to TRBJ2-2; D is unresolved. The CDR3 is 16 amino acids. The V and J ends lost 3 bases and 6 bases respectively, with 17 bases between them. CDR1 is KGHSH, CDR2 LQKENI, per germline. CDR3 loop: CASSPLGFRKSGELFF. In DNA, the CDR3 is TGTGCCAGCTCACCGTTGGGGTTCCGGAAGTCCGGGGAGCTGTTTTTT.

The chain employs TRBV5-1 and TRBJ2-2; 13 bases match TRBD2. The CDR3 length is 16 residues. With V trimmed by 4 bases and J by 7 bases, 7 bases remained unmatched. CDR1 is SGHRS and CDR2 is YFSETQ in the germline V gene. The CDR3 sequence is CASSGTSGAFHGELFF. In DNA form, the CDR3 reads TGCGCCAGCAGCGGGACTAGCGGGGCCTTCCACGGGGAGCTGTTTTTT.

This clone occurred a few times. The J gene is TRBJ1-2, the V gene TRBV18, with TRBD1 identical over 8 bases. Per germline, CDR1 KGHSH and CDR2 LQKENI. With 6 bases clipped from V and 2 bases from J, the junction kept 8 bases outside the gene matches. There are 15 residues in the CDR3. CDR3 region: CASSSQGAGNYGYTF. CDR3 nucleotides: TGTGCCAGCTCGTCCCAGGGGGCGGGAAACTATGGCTACACCTTC.

The rearrangement uses TRBV28 and TRBJ1-1; D gene unclear. The CDR3 runs to 13 residues. V dropped 3 bases and J dropped 4 bases, with 9 bases sitting between them. CDR1 MDHEN and CDR2 SYDVKM come from the germline V gene. The CDR3 region is CASSFAGSTEAFF. In DNA form, the CDR3 reads TGTGCCAGCAGTTTTGCGGGGAGCACTGAAGCTTTCTTT.

The rearrangement joins TRBV18 to TRBJ2-3; D remains ambiguous. V lost 2 bases and J 2 bases, leaving 2 bases between the germline ends. CDR1 is KGHSH and CDR2 is LQKENI in the germline V gene. The CDR3 is 12 amino acids. The CDR3 spells CASSPTTDTQYF. The CDR3 DNA reads as TGTGCCAGCTCACCAACCACAGATACGCAGTATTTT.

The chain joins TRBV18 to TRBJ2-7, with D possibly matching TRBD1 (6 bases). V was pared by 2 bases and J by 0 bases, with 8 bases between. The CDR3 extends over 14 amino acids. Per germline, CDR1 KGHSH and CDR2 LQKENI. CDR3 in DNA: TGTGCCAGCTCACCAGCGACAGGCTCCTACGAGCAGTACTTC. Translated: CASSPATGSYEQYF.

This clone was seen a single time. This chain connects TRBV5-6 to TRBJ2-7, with D perhaps matching TRBD1 (5 bases). The V and J ends lost 2 bases and 3 bases respectively, with 12 bases between them. The length of the CDR3 is 14 residues. Looked up from germline, CDR1 is SGHDT and CDR2 is YYEEEE. In DNA, the CDR3 is TGTGCCAGCAGCTTCTCAGGGAAAGGCTACGAGCAGTACTTC. Residues: CASSFSGKGYEQYF.